The T cell receptor (beta chain) described here comes from a study of cytotoxic CD8 clonotypes in ibrutinib-treated CLL (dated by TCRdb to about 2021). Regarding the research as a whole: The cohort had about a dozen relapsed/refractory and 15 treatment-naive patients; some 17 were IGHV unmutated. Partial responses were observed in 24 patients and complete responses in 2; after a median follow-up of about 69 months, remission was maintained in approximately 15 patients and progression was observed in roughly 12. Response samples were obtained after a median of approximately eleven months of treatment, with a range of roughly 6 to 36 months. On average, each sample yielded 255,043 productive templates and 94,082 productive rearrangements. Of the approximately 90 people in the trial, some 28 had longitudinal samples available. Cryopreserved peripheral blood mononuclear cells were collected at three points: before therapy, at response, and at either sustained remission or disease progression. Patients were still on ibrutinib when every remission and progressive disease sample was collected.

The goal of deep resolution MiSeq sequencing was a depth between 1 in 1 million and 1 in 200,000 T cells, and coverage averaged 10x per clonotype. The immunoSEQ hsTCRB Kit was used to generate TCR beta libraries. As for the original processing: The data were analyzed with ImmunoSEQ Analyzer and ImmunoSEQ Data Assistant, and V, D and J gene assignments followed IMGT definitions. Clonality was computed as one minus normalized Shannon entropy of productive rearrangement frequencies, ranging from 0 to 1. Public clonotype analysis was restricted to overrepresented clonotypes comprising at least 0.05% of each patient's repertoire. Thirteen repertoires from age-matched healthy donors, obtained from immuneACCESS, served as clonality controls. TCRdb re-hosts the immuneACCESS table, in-frame sequences only. Its copies lack some clones; in the studies checked, an unresolved V gene accounts for under half of them, and the cause for the rest is not known. D and trimming were read from the DNA, whereas the V and J calls and clone size are those reported in that table. This sample lists roughly 160,000 clones; 81% were detected once. The ten largest clones take up about 2.1% of the sample.

The time point tag for this specimen amounts to: approximately eleven months on ibrutinib. For TCR beta library preparation, about 2 micrograms of genomic DNA were isolated from cryopreserved PBMCs. Longitudinal blood samples from CLL patients on ibrutinib monotherapy were analyzed using high-throughput TCR beta sequencing. Patients were enrolled in a phase 2 open-label single-center ibrutinib monotherapy trial. CDR1 and CDR2, looked up from the germline V gene (reference sequence), are LNHNV and YYDKDF. V is trimmed back by 6 bases and J by 0 bases, and the junction contains 3 bases that no gene match accounts for. The CDR3 spans 14 residues, from the cysteine through the phenylalanine. Solely the CDR3 DNA is kept, with 42 bases framed from the first base. A few counts support this clone. Its antigen specificity is not known. No base quality information exists; no much larger clone differs at one position.

Summary of the overall study and its limitations: Clonality increased at ibrutinib response, stayed stable in sustained remission, and fell back toward baseline at progression. Sampling times were not matched between sustained-remission and progressing patients, and lymph node repertoires were not studied. Baseline clonality exceeded that of age-matched healthy donors and correlated strongly with circulating CD8+ T-cell counts. Public clonotypes were rare and either contracted or stayed stable during treatment, and the rise in clonality at ibrutinib response reflected the expansion of private clonotypes.

The source is a human donor with chronic lymphocytic leukemia. The sample consisted of PBMCs, taken after 12 months of ibrutinib treatment. The V and J genes are TRBV15 and TRBJ1-2, with 8 central nucleotides matching TRBD1. The CDR3: CATRAGGTNYGYTF. The DNA sequence is given as TGTGCCACCAGAGCAGGGGGCACTAACTATGGCTACACCTTC.